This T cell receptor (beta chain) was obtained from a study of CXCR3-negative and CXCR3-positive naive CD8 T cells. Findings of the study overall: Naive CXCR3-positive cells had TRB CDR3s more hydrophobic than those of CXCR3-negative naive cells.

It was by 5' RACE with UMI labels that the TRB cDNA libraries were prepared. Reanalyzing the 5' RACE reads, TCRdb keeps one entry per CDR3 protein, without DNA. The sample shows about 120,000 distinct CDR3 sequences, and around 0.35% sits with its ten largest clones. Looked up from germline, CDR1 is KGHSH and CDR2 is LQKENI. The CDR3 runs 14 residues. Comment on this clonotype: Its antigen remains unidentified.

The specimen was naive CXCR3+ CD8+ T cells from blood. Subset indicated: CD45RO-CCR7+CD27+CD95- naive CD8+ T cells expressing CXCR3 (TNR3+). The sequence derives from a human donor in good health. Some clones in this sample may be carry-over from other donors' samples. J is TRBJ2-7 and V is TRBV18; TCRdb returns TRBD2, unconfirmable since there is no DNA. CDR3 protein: CASSLGSHSYEQYF. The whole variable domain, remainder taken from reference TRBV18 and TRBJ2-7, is NAGVMQNPRHLVRRRGQEARLRCSPMKGHSHVYWYRQLPEEGLKFMVYLQKENIIDESGMPKERFSAEFPKEGPSILRIQQVVRGDSAAYFCASSLGSHSYEQYFGPGTRLTVT.